The sequence of this TCR beta chain was determined in a study of neoadjuvant nivolumab and ipilimumab in lung cancer. General study results and limits: Blood richness before therapy tracked richness in tumors resected after neoadjuvant therapy.

The data were produced by immunoSEQ multiplex PCR, yet TCRdb's version contains in-frame clones alone and is incomplete. Of more than 25,000 clones in the sample, about 81% were seen once. As concerns this clone: The antigen remains unidentified.

CDR1 PRHDT and CDR2 FYEKMQ come from the germline V gene (reference sequence). V was clipped by 5 bases and J by 3 bases; unmatched bases: 14. There are 17 residues in the CDR3. Specimen: tumor tissue, collected after neoadjuvant nivolumab, alone or with ipilimumab, at or shortly before surgery. The receptor was derived from an adult with non-small cell lung cancer. The chain joins TRBV13 to TRBJ1-1, with 8 bases lining up with TRBD1. The chain's CDR3 is CASSPQGAQSRYTEAFF. CDR3 DNA: TGTGCCAGCAGCCCCCAGGGGGCCCAAAGTAGGTACACTGAAGCTTTCTTT.